This passage covers 28 T cell receptor beta chains from one sample sequenced in a study of T cells in tuberculosis. Indicated time point: new active TB diagnosis, blood taken before or within 7 days of starting treatment. The assay was immunoSEQ multiplex PCR, and TCRdb's table has in-frame clones only and misses some. There are about 38,000 clones in the sample; roughly 94% occur only once, and almost 4.5% lies in the top ten. The sequencing used PBMCs, collected at tuberculosis diagnosis. Every receptor here comes from an adult with tuberculosis.

The chain links TRBV4-3 to TRBJ1-5; D is perhaps TRBD1 (6 bases). The germline V gene has CDR1 LGHNA and CDR2 YSLEER. The CDR3 contains 15 residues. V gave up 1 base and J gave up 5 bases, with 12 bases separating them. CDR3 sequence reads: CASSQVWDTYQPQHF. The CDR3 DNA is TGCGCCAGCAGCCAAGTCTGGGACACCTATCAGCCCCAGCATTTT.

CDR3 sequence (DNA): TGTGCCAGCAGGGAACAGGTCTCCACTGAAGCTTTCTTT. It yields the protein CASREQVSTEAFF. The genes are TRBV7-2 and TRBJ1-1, with D possibly matching TRBD1 (5 bases). Germline V gene sequence: CDR1 SGHTA, CDR2 FQGNSA. The CDR3 runs 13 residues. V lost 6 bases and J 4 bases, leaving 12 bases between the germline ends.

The chain has TRBV9 and TRBJ2-7; TRBD2 agrees at 9 bases. Trimming took 0 bases from V and 6 from J; bases not matched to a gene: 4. The CDR3 consists of 14 residues. Germline V lookup: CDR1 SGDLS, CDR2 YYNGEE. CDR3 in amino acids: CASSVGLAELEQYF. The CDR3 coding sequence is TGTGCCAGCAGCGTAGGACTAGCGGAGCTCGAGCAGTACTTC.

This chain joins TRBV7-9 and TRBJ2-5; D is undetermined. This CDR3 is 15 amino acids long. Germline V gives CDR1 SEHNR, CDR2 FQNEAQ (reference sequence). The ends were cut back, 5 bases at V and 2 bases at J, with 15 bases in the middle. CDR3 residues: CASSPPQRIQETQYF. In nucleotides, the CDR3 is TGTGCCAGCAGCCCTCCCCAGCGAATTCAAGAGACCCAGTACTTC.

The CDR3 spells CASSHRLDTIYF. CDR3 nucleotides: TGTGCCAGCAGCCACCGGCTAGACACCATATATTTT. The chain uses TRBV5-5 and TRBJ1-3; D gene uncertain. The CDR3 consists of 12 residues. Trimming shortened V by 4 bases and J by 8 bases, and 10 bases separated the two germline ends. The germline V gene encodes CDR1 SGHKS and CDR2 YYEKEE (reference sequence).

V gene TRBV28 combines with J gene TRBJ1-2; 8 positions match TRBD1. Trimming took 5 bases from V and 6 from J; bases not matched to a gene: 5. This CDR3 spans 13 amino acids. Germline CDR1 is MDHEN and CDR2 is SYDVKM. The CDR3 is CASSLTGVHGYTF. The DNA of the CDR3 is TGTGCCAGCAGTCTGACAGGGGTACATGGCTACACCTTC.

The rearrangement links TRBV9 to TRBJ2-2; tentative D call: TRBD2 (5 bases). Trimming cost V 2 bases and J 2 bases, with 13 bases left between them. CDR3 length: 16 residues. Per germline, CDR1 SGDLS and CDR2 YYNGEE. The CDR3, as DNA: TGTGCCAGCAGCGTGAAGAGCGGAGTCAACACCGGGGAGCTGTTTTTT. Amino acids: CASSVKSGVNTGELFF.

The V call is TRBV7-6, the J call TRBJ2-2, with 9 bases aligning to TRBD1. CDR3 length equals 18 residues. Germline V lookup: CDR1 SGHVS, CDR2 FNYEAQ. The V gene end was trimmed by 1 base and the J gene end by 3 bases; junction bases not matched to a gene: 9. The CDR3 protein is CASSLGTTGGADTGELFF. CDR3 sequence (DNA): TGTGCCAGCAGCTTAGGTACTACAGGGGGCGCCGACACCGGGGAGCTGTTTTTT.

This rearrangement joins TRBV7-4 to TRBJ2-7, with a weak D call TRBD1 (7 bases). The CDR3 runs 17 residues. V shed 5 bases and J shed 6 bases, with 26 bases lying between them. Germline V CDR1 and CDR2: SGHVT, SQSDAQ. The CDR3 region is CASSAIGGTAYKGEQYF. The DNA of the CDR3 is TGTGCCAGCAGCGCAATCGGAGGGACAGCCTATAAAGGCGAGCAGTACTTC. The whole variable domain, remainder taken from reference TRBV7-4 and TRBJ2-7, is GAGVSQSPRYKVAKRGRDVALRCDSISGHVTLYWYRQTLGQGSEVLTYSQSDAQRDKSGRPSGRFSAERPERSVSTLKIQRTEQGDSAVYLCASSAIGGTAYKGEQYFGPGTRLTVT.

This chain joins TRBV18 and TRBJ2-5, with 11 bases fitting TRBD1. The CDR3 consists of 14 residues. Germline values: CDR1 KGHSH, CDR2 LQKENI. Trimming cost V 5 bases and J 4 bases; bases outside gene matches: 3. The CDR3 reads CASSSGTGGETQYF. CDR3 sequence (DNA): TGTGCCAGCTCATCCGGGACAGGGGGAGAGACCCAGTACTTC.

The rearrangement uses TRBV4-2 and TRBJ2-7, with D tentatively TRBD2 (5 bases). V gave up 2 bases and J gave up 5 bases, with 16 bases separating them. The V gene's germline CDR1 is LGHNA and CDR2 YNFKEQ. The CDR3 length is 15 residues. CDR3 sequence: CASSQITRGQDEQYF. CDR3 bases: TGTGCCAGCAGCCAAATAACACGGGGTCAGGACGAGCAGTACTTC.

CDR3 amino acids: CASRDRDTVNTEAFF. The CDR3 bases are TGTGCCAGCAGAGACCGGGACACGGTGAACACTGAAGCTTTCTTT. The chain combines TRBV28 with TRBJ1-1, with a weak D call TRBD1 (6 bases). The germline V gene encodes CDR1 MDHEN and CDR2 SYDVKM. The CDR3 runs to 15 residues. The V and J ends lost 6 bases and 0 bases respectively, with 14 bases between them.

CDR3 sequence: CASSPELQETQYF. The CDR3 region has the DNA TGTGCCAGCAGCCCCGAGCTCCAAGAGACCCAGTACTTC. V usage is TRBV27 and J usage is TRBJ2-5; D unresolved. The CDR3 consists of 13 residues. V dropped 6 bases and J dropped 1 base, with 9 bases sitting between them. CDR1 MNHEY and CDR2 SMNVEV come from the germline V gene (reference sequence).

The chain has TRBV5-6 and TRBJ1-4; 7 bases fit TRBD1. Per the germline V gene, CDR1 is SGHDT and CDR2 is YYEEEE. V lost 4 bases to trimming and J lost 8 bases; unmatched junction nucleotides: 11. This CDR3 comprises 15 residues. CDR3 loop: CASSPRRRGTEKLFF. The CDR3 nucleotides are TGTGCCAGCAGCCCTCGCCGCAGGGGGACGGAAAAACTGTTTTTT.

The V call is TRBV7-2, the J call TRBJ1-6; the D is unclear. This CDR3 comprises 17 residues. The V end was cut by 2 bases, the J end by 9 bases, with 20 bases between. Germline lookup yields CDR1 SGHTA and CDR2 FQGNSA. CDR3 sequence (DNA): TGTGCCAGCAGCTTAAGCCGGGGAGGAGGGATTAGTTCACCCCTCCACTTT. Translated: CASSLSRGGGISSPLHF. The full variable domain, in which reference TRBV7-2 and TRBJ1-6 provide the parts outside the CDR3, is GAGVSQSPSNKVTEKGKDVELRCDPISGHTALYWYRQSLGQGLEFLIYFQGNSAPDKSGLPSDRFSAERTGGSVSTLTIQRTQQEDSAVYLCASSLSRGGGISSPLHFGNGTRLTVT.

CDR3 DNA: TGTGCCAGTAGACTAACGATGTCCCCTAACTATGGCTACACCTTC. Its protein product is CASRLTMSPNYGYTF. The chain joins TRBV19 to TRBJ1-2; D remains unclear. V gave up 6 bases and J gave up 0 bases, with 14 bases separating them. Germline CDR1 reads LNHDA; CDR2 reads SQIVND (reference sequence). CDR3 length: 15 residues. Full variable domain (missing parts from reference TRBV19 and TRBJ1-2): DGGITQSPKYLFRKEGQNVTLSCEQNLNHDAMYWYRQDPGQGLRLIYYSQIVNDFQKGDIAEGYSVSREKKESFPLTVTSAQKNPTAFYLCASRLTMSPNYGYTFGSGTRLTVV.

This sequence joins TRBV18 and TRBJ1-1; possibly TRBD1 for D (6 bases). V gave up 1 base and J gave up 4 bases, with 16 bases separating them. The CDR3 length is 16 residues. CDR1 KGHSH and CDR2 LQKENI come from the germline V gene. CDR3 amino acids: CASSPQWGAGGTEAFF. For the CDR3, the DNA is TGTGCCAGCTCACCACAATGGGGGGCGGGAGGCACTGAAGCTTTCTTT.

V gene TRBV7-2 combines with J gene TRBJ2-2, with 7 bases identical to TRBD1. The CDR3 has 15 residues. The J segment lost 5 bases and the V segment lost 1 base, leaving 4 bases of the junction unmatched. Germline assignment: CDR1 SGHTA and CDR2 FQGNSA. The CDR3 DNA is TGTGCCAGCAGCTTAGGAGACAGGGATACCGGGGAGCTGTTTTTT. Translated, it gives CASSLGDRDTGELFF.

The chain combines TRBV7-2 with TRBJ1-3; D not resolved. Germline assignment: CDR1 SGHTA and CDR2 FQGNSA. With 7 bases removed from V and 0 bases from J, the gap between germline ends came to 13 bases. This CDR3 is 15 amino acids long. For the CDR3, the DNA is TGTGCCAGCAACATAGCACCGAGCTCTGGAAACACCATATATTTT. It encodes CASNIAPSSGNTIYF.

The chain employs TRBV19 and TRBJ1-2; tentative D call: TRBD1 (6 bases). Trimming cost V 4 bases and J 4 bases, with 16 bases left between them. Looked up from germline, CDR1 is LNHDA and CDR2 is SQIVND (reference sequence). This CDR3 contains 15 residues. CDR3 in amino acids: CASSTSRTVSYGYTF. In DNA, the CDR3 is TGTGCCAGTAGTACCTCTCGGACAGTCTCCTATGGCTACACCTTC.

The V and J genes are TRBV7-3 and TRBJ1-1, with a possible D match to TRBD1 (5 bases). The CDR3 totals 13 residues. Trimming removed 5 bases at V and 1 base at J, with 8 bases between. CDR1 and CDR2 from the germline V gene are SGHTA and FQGTGA. The CDR3 here is CASSRQPNTEAFF. In DNA, the CDR3 is TGTGCCAGCAGCCGACAGCCGAACACTGAAGCTTTCTTT.

This clone was counted a single time. V usage is TRBV25-1 and J usage is TRBJ2-7, with D perhaps TRBD2 (6 bases). In germline, CDR1 is MGHDK, CDR2 SYGVNS. V was shortened by 5 bases and J by 1 base, with 12 bases between the two germline ends. The CDR3 is 14 residues long. The CDR3 DNA is TGTGCCAGCAGTCCCCCCGGGACTTCCTACGAGCAGTACTTC. Its translation: CASSPPGTSYEQYF.

This chain connects TRBV7-6 to TRBJ2-3; D ambiguous. The CDR3 runs 14 residues. V lost 0 bases to trimming and J lost 1 base, with 5 bases between them. Germline V gives CDR1 SGHVS, CDR2 FNYEAQ. The CDR3 sequence: CASSLAHGTDTQYF. In DNA form, the CDR3 reads TGTGCCAGCAGCTTAGCACACGGCACAGATACGCAGTATTTT.

The gene calls are TRBV6-5 and TRBJ1-2, with 8 nucleotides matching TRBD1. The CDR3 is 16 amino acids. Germline V gene lookup returns CDR1 MNHEY and CDR2 SVGAGI. The junction had 11 bases not matched to a gene; V was cut back by 0 bases and J by 8 bases. CDR3 sequence (DNA): TGTGCCAGCAGTTACTCCGGGGGACAGGCCCATTTGGGCTACACCTTC. This codes for CASSYSGGQAHLGYTF.

The V call is TRBV2, the J call TRBJ2-3, with 7 bases identical to TRBD1. This CDR3 contains 15 residues. Germline V gene data show CDR1 as SNHLY and CDR2 as FYNNEI. V was pared by 6 bases and J by 0 bases, with 6 bases of the junction left unmatched. The CDR3 DNA follows: TGTGCCAGCAGCCAGGGGACAGCTAGCACAGATACGCAGTATTTT. Amino acids: CASSQGTASTDTQYF.

The J gene is TRBJ2-2, the V gene TRBV4-2, with 9 bases matching TRBD1. From germline, CDR1 is LGHNA and CDR2 YNFKEQ. This CDR3 region has 15 residues. V was clipped by 0 bases and J by 7 bases; unmatched bases: 3. CDR3 bases: TGTGCCAGCAGCCAAGAGACAGGGGGGGTCGGGGAGCTGTTTTTT. The encoded protein is CASSQETGGVGELFF.

The V and J genes are TRBV6-1 and TRBJ1-5; D remains ambiguous. The CDR3 spans 13 residues. Trimming cost V 2 bases and J 2 bases, with 4 bases left between them. Germline CDR1 is MNHNS and CDR2 is SASEGT. The CDR3 DNA reads TGTGCCAGCAGTGAAATAGGCAATCAGCCCCAGCATTTT. Protein product: CASSEIGNQPQHF.

The rearrangement joins TRBV27 to TRBJ1-5; D not resolved. V was pared by 3 bases and J by 6 bases, with 15 bases between. CDR1 MNHEY and CDR2 SMNVEV come from the germline V gene (reference sequence). CDR3 length: 15 amino acids. The CDR3 sequence: CASSLEGGYGQPQHF. The CDR3 DNA is TGTGCCAGCAGTTTGGAGGGAGGGTACGGTCAGCCCCAGCATTTT.